This is a list of T cell receptor beta chains from one sample in a study of cytomegalovirus exposure and HLA in healthy donors. Assay used: immunoSEQ multiplex PCR; TCRdb lists only in-frame clones, some missing. Altogether about 69,000 clones are present, about 75% being singletons, with the ten largest covering 3.3%. Source material: PBMCs. The receptors here all came from a man aged 18 to 30 in good health and CMV-seronegative. CDR3s include the opening cysteine and the closing phenylalanine or tryptophan. A D gene is named only where the DNA matches it firmly. Clone size appears in some rows only: once, few, many, or a class for an expanded clone.

J gene	V gene	D gene	clone size	CDR3 DNA	CDR3 protein
TRBJ1-2	TRBV2	NA	few	TGTGCCAGCACTAGACCCCGTACTCCCTATGGCTACACCTTC	CASTRPRTPYGYTF
TRBJ1-3	TRBV9	TRBD1	once	TGTGCCAGCAGCAGCGACAGGGCCGGAAACACCATATATTTT	CASSSDRAGNTIYF
TRBJ2-2	TRBV6-6	NA	once	TGTGCCAGCAGTTACGCAAACAGGGCCGGGGAGCTGTTTTTT	CASSYANRAGELFF
TRBJ1-5	TRBV10-3	NA	few	TGTGCCATCAGTGAGGGGCCCAATAGCAATCAGCCCCAGCATTTT	CAISEGPNSNQPQHF
TRBJ1-4	TRBV29-1	NA	NA	TGCAGCGTTGTCCGGGGTATTGGTGAAAAACTGTTTTTT	CSVVRGIGEKLFF
TRBJ2-1	TRBV5-5	NA	once	TGTGCCAGCAGCTTGGGAGTTTTCAATGAGCAGTTCTTC	CASSLGVFNEQFF
TRBJ1-1	TRBV5-1	NA	once	TGCGCCAGCAGCCATGATACCGGAGACACTGAAGCTTTCTTT	CASSHDTGDTEAFF
TRBJ1-5	TRBV6-5	NA	NA	TGTGCCAGCAGTTACGACAGGCGAAATCAGCCCCAGCATTTT	CASSYDRRNQPQHF
TRBJ1-1	TRBV29-1	NA	medium-sized	TGCAGCGTCCCCGGGACACCTCTGAACACTGAAGCTTTCTTT	CSVPGTPLNTEAFF
TRBJ1-2	TRBV15	TRBD1	NA	TGTGCCACCAGCAGACCGGGACAGGGGTATGGTGGCTACACCTTC	CATSRPGQGYGGYTF
TRBJ2-5	TRBV7-3	TRBD2	few	TGTGCCAGCAGCTTAAGCGGGGGGCGATTGGAGACCCAGTACTTC	CASSLSGGRLETQYF
TRBJ2-2	TRBV12-5	TRBD1	once	TGTGCTAGTGGCCAGACCGGGACAGGGGGCACCGGGGAGCTGTTTTTT	CASGQTGTGGTGELFF
TRBJ2-1	TRBV13	TRBD2	NA	TGTGCCAGCAGCTTAGAAGCTAGCGGGGCTCTCTCCTACAATGAGCAGTTCTTC	CASSLEASGALSYNEQFF
TRBJ1-2	TRBV14	TRBD1	NA	TGTGCCAGCAGCCTATACAGGGGCCCTAACTATGGCTACACCTTC	CASSLYRGPNYGYTF
TRBJ2-2	TRBV5-1	NA	NA	TGCGCCAGCAGCTTGGCCCAATCAGGGCCCACCGGGGAGCTGTTTTTT	CASSLAQSGPTGELFF
TRBJ1-2	TRBV5-1	NA	few	TGCGCCAGCAGCTTGACGGGGGAAGGCTACACCTTC	CASSLTGEGYTF
TRBJ2-3	TRBV7-3	TRBD2	NA	TGTGCCAGCAGCTCAACCCGACTAGCGGGGGGGGACACATTTCCTCGCACAGATACGCAGTATTTT	CASSSTRLAGGDTFPRTDTQYF
TRBJ1-2	TRBV4-2	NA	NA	TGTGCCAGCAGCCAAGAATTGCAGGGTACCTATGGCTACACCTTC	CASSQELQGTYGYTF
TRBJ2-2	TRBV7-9	NA	NA	TGTGCCAGCAGCTTAGGGCCCGGCAGGGGTGGAAACACCGGGGAGCTGTTTTTT	CASSLGPGRGGNTGELFF
TRBJ2-1	TRBV7-3	NA	NA	TGTGCCAGCAGCTTAACTGGCAGCGTTGGCGATGAGCAGTTCTTC	CASSLTGSVGDEQFF
TRBJ2-2	TRBV7-9	TRBD1	NA	TGTGCCAGCAGGGACAGGGGGCGGACCGGGGAGCTGTTTTTT	CASRDRGRTGELFF
TRBJ2-1	TRBV11-2	TRBD2	NA	TGTGCCAGCAGCTTAAACGGGGGGGCCGGTAATGAGCAGTTCTTC	CASSLNGGAGNEQFF
TRBJ1-2	TRBV6-6	TRBD1	NA	TGTGCCAGCAGTGGGACAGGGGATTATGGCTACACCTTC	CASSGTGDYGYTF